This T cell receptor (beta chain) was captured by sequencing in a study of shared clonotypes between healthy human individuals. It was across several immunoSEQ plates that each subset's genomic DNA was evenly split. Clones were sequenced by immunoSEQ multiplex PCR, and TCRdb holds only the in-frame ones, with some missing. In the table there are over a million clones, 96% of which are singletons. Details on this clone: Its cognate antigen is unknown.

Points from the study as a whole: The study generally estimated greater richness for naive than memory subsets.

CDR3 length equals 13 residues. Trimming left V 1 base short and J 12 bases short, with 15 bases between. Germline loops: CDR1 LNHDA, CDR2 SQIVND (reference sequence). The chain links TRBV19 to TRBJ1-1; tentatively, D is TRBD1 (5 bases). The sample was naive CD4+ T cells sorted from blood. Documented subset: CD45RA+ positively selected. The clonotype originates from a man between 25 and 39 years old in good health. CDR3 amino acids: CASSIGQGSASFF. DNA of the CDR3: TGTGCCAGTAGTATAGGCCAGGGATCAGCGTCTTTCTTT.